The rows below give T cell receptor beta chains drawn from one sample of a study of blood T cell repertoires in COVID-19. The data were produced by immunoSEQ multiplex PCR, yet TCRdb's version contains in-frame clones alone and is incomplete. The sample comprises roughly 100,000 clones, about 91% of which are singletons, and around 4.4% rests with the top ten. Sequenced: peripheral blood. All receptors come from a man younger than 35 with acute or convalescent COVID-19. CDR3s include the opening cysteine and the closing phenylalanine or tryptophan. D genes are given only for firm matches. Rows may omit the clone size; those that give it use once, few, many or a size class.

abundance	d_gene	v_gene	j_gene	CDR3aa	CDR3nt
.	.	TRBV21-1	TRBJ2-7	CASTLRWQGARYEQYF	TGTGCCAGCACACTCCGGTGGCAGGGGGCCCGCTACGAGCAGTACTTC
once	TRBD1	TRBV19	TRBJ1-2	CASSIFLAGGHGYTF	TGTGCCAGTAGTATTTTTTTGGCAGGGGGCCATGGCTACACCTTC
.	.	TRBV24-1	TRBJ1-3	CATSDGGTIYF	TGTGCCACCAGTGACGGGGGCACCATATATTTT
.	TRBD1	TRBV5-4	TRBJ2-5	CASSLRQGRETQYF	TGTGCCAGCAGCTTGCGACAGGGAAGGGAGACCCAGTACTTC
.	TRBD1	TRBV24-1	TRBJ2-7	CATIRTGTFSYEQYF	TGTGCCACCATCCGGACAGGGACTTTCTCCTACGAGCAGTACTTC
.	.	TRBV4-1	TRBJ1-2	CASSLQGSDYGYTF	TGCGCCAGCAGCCTTCAGGGTTCCGACTATGGCTACACCTTC
few	TRBD1	TRBV7-6	TRBJ1-1	CASSSGTVRNTEAFF	TGTGCCAGCAGCTCGGGGACAGTGAGGAACACTGAAGCTTTCTTT
once	.	TRBV11-3	TRBJ1-1	CASSLGTGDLDEAFF	TGTGCCAGCAGCTTGGGGACGGGAGATTTGGATGAAGCTTTCTTT
.	.	TRBV29-1	TRBJ1-2	CSGGGGVDYGYTF	TGCAGCGGCGGCGGGGGAGTTGACTATGGCTACACCTTC
.	TRBD1	TRBV6-1	TRBJ1-5	CASSVGTGGAEQPQHF	TGTGCCAGCAGTGTGGGGACAGGGGGCGCGGAGCAGCCCCAGCATTTT
.	TRBD1	TRBV19	TRBJ1-1	CASSTWTGTNTEAFF	TGTGCCAGTAGTACCTGGACAGGGACGAACACTGAAGCTTTCTTT
.	.	TRBV11-2	TRBJ1-3	CASSLWGSFTGNTIYF	TGTGCCAGCAGCTTGTGGGGCAGCTTTACTGGAAACACCATATATTTT
.	TRBD1	TRBV9	TRBJ2-7	CASSRGQGGSYEQYF	TGTGCCAGCAGCCGGGGACAGGGAGGCTCCTACGAGCAGTACTTC
once	.	TRBV7-9	TRBJ2-2	CASSSDRIRTGELFF	TGTGCCAGCAGCTCCGACAGGATACGAACCGGGGAGCTGTTTTTT
.	TRBD1	TRBV25-1	TRBJ1-2	CASSPRQGLHYGYTF	TGTGCCAGCAGTCCTCGACAGGGACTCCACTATGGCTACACCTTC
.	.	TRBV21-1	TRBJ2-5	CASSKDRDQETQYF	TGTGCCAGCAGCAAAGACAGGGACCAAGAGACCCAGTACTTC
.	.	TRBV20-1	TRBJ1-1	CSASNLAETEAFF	TGCAGTGCTAGTAATCTCGCGGAGACTGAAGCTTTCTTT
.	.	TRBV24-1	TRBJ1-2	CATSDRMTNYGYTF	TGTGCCACCAGTGACAGAATGACTAACTATGGCTACACCTTC
.	.	TRBV10-2	TRBJ2-6	CASSPQTGMGSGANVLTF	TGCGCCAGCAGTCCCCAGACAGGTATGGGTTCTGGGGCCAACGTCCTGACTTTC
.	.	TRBV13	TRBJ2-7	CASSLGRYEQYF	TGTGCCAGCAGCTTAGGGCGCTACGAGCAGTACTTC
few	.	TRBV15	TRBJ1-1	CATSRYGQNTEAFF	TGTGCCACCAGCAGATACGGACAGAACACTGAAGCTTTCTTT
.	TRBD2	TRBV7-9	TRBJ2-7	CASSLESTSGSYEQYF	TGTGCCAGCAGCTTGGAGTCTACTAGCGGGAGCTACGAGCAGTACTTC
.	.	TRBV5-1	TRBJ1-3	CASSYSGQDSGNTIYF	TGCGCCAGCAGCTACTCGGGACAAGACTCTGGAAACACCATATATTTT
.	.	TRBV18	TRBJ2-3	CASSPSLTDTQYF	TGTGCCAGCTCACCGTCACTCACAGATACGCAGTATTTT
.	.	TRBV3-1/TRBV3-2	TRBJ1-3	CASSQAGNGNTIYF	TGTGCCAGCAGCCAAGCAGGAAATGGAAACACCATATATTTT
.	.	TRBV5-8	TRBJ1-1	CASSVGRTPLGGTEAFF	TGTGCCAGCAGCGTTGGACGGACACCCTTAGGCGGCACTGAAGCTTTCTTT
.	TRBD2	TRBV5-1	TRBJ2-7	CASSRPGGPGEQYF	TGCGCCAGCAGTAGGCCGGGAGGGCCGGGGGAGCAGTACTTC
once	TRBD2	TRBV30	TRBJ2-2	CAWSVIRLAGTGELFF	TGTGCCTGGAGTGTAATTCGACTAGCGGGGACCGGGGAGCTGTTTTTT
.	TRBD1	TRBV10-3	TRBJ1-2	CATSGQGSYGYTF	TGTGCCACTTCGGGACAGGGATCCTATGGCTACACCTTC
once	TRBD1	TRBV4-1	TRBJ1-5	CASSQDRAPNRPQHF	TGCGCCAGCAGCCAGGACAGGGCACCTAATCGGCCCCAGCATTTT
.	TRBD1	TRBV7-9	TRBJ1-4	CASSRDRVNEKLFF	TGTGCCAGCAGCCGGGACAGGGTTAATGAAAAACTGTTTTTT
.	.	TRBV5-1	TRBJ2-5	CASSFPGTSETQYF	TGCGCCAGCAGTTTTCCCGGGACAAGTGAGACCCAGTACTTC
.	.	TRBV19	TRBJ2-4	CASSGLGESKNIQYF	TGTGCCAGTAGTGGGTTAGGGGAATCCAAAAACATTCAGTACTTC
.	.	TRBV5-6	TRBJ2-1	CASSLAAGSTYNEQFF	TGTGCCAGCAGCTTGGCGGCAGGTTCCACCTACAATGAGCAGTTCTTC
.	.	TRBV14	TRBJ1-1	CASSQVRGNTEAFF	TGTGCCAGCAGCCAAGTAAGGGGGAATACTGAAGCTTTCTTT
.	.	TRBV15	TRBJ1-1	CATSRPTLNTEAFF	TGTGCCACCAGCAGACCTACCCTGAACACTGAAGCTTTCTTT
.	TRBD2	TRBV7-6	TRBJ2-3	CASSLVPSGASTDTQYF	TGTGCCAGCAGCTTAGTCCCTAGCGGAGCTAGCACAGATACGCAGTATTTT
.	.	TRBV5-1	TRBJ1-1	CASSLLRTLNTEAFF	TGCGCCAGCAGCTTGCTCCGAACACTGAACACTGAAGCTTTCTTT
.	TRBD1	TRBV7-6	TRBJ1-4	CASSLSVWTGDFLGQLEKLFF	TGTGCCAGCAGCTTGTCCGTTTGGACAGGCGACTTCTTGGGCCAGCTGGAAAAACTGTTTTTT
.	TRBD1	TRBV27	TRBJ2-3	CASNRGDTDTQYF	TGTGCCAGCAACAGGGGAGACACAGATACGCAGTATTTT
.	TRBD1	TRBV6-5	TRBJ1-2	CASIQGQNYGYTF	TGTGCCAGCATCCAGGGACAGAACTATGGCTACACCTTC
.	.	TRBV27	TRBJ2-7	CASSLFPEQGEREQYF	TGTGCCAGCAGTTTATTTCCTGAGCAGGGTGAACGCGAGCAGTACTTC
.	.	TRBV29-1	TRBJ1-2	CSVEDGGGAKGLLDGYTF	TGCAGCGTTGAAGATGGAGGGGGGGCGAAGGGGTTACTTGATGGCTACACCTTC